Following are 14 T cell receptor beta chains from one sample sequenced in a study of PD-L1 blockade in urothelial cancer. Only in-frame clones appear in the TCRdb table, and some are missing; sequencing was by immunoSEQ multiplex PCR. The sample has about 43,000 clones, 83% seen once. Noted time point: peripheral blood 6 weeks after treatment start. Sequencing used PBMCs, obtained around atezolizumab (anti-PD-L1) treatment. These receptors were taken from a man aged 60 to 75 with urothelial cancer.

This clone was observed a single time. The rearrangement uses TRBV11-2 and TRBJ1-2; D might be TRBD1 (6 bases). V lost 5 bases, J lost 4 bases, and 11 bases lay in between. The CDR3 is 13 amino acids. CDR1 is SGHAT, CDR2 FQNNGV, per germline. CDR3 sequence reads: CASSQDRTYGYTF. CDR3 coding DNA: TGTGCCAGCAGCCAGGACAGAACCTATGGCTACACCTTC. Looking up the rest from reference TRBV11-2 and TRBJ1-2 gives the full variable domain: EAGVAQSPRYKIIEKRQSVAFWCNPISGHATLYWYQQILGQGPKLLIQFQNNGVVDDSQLPKDRFSAERLKGVDSTLKIQPAKLEDSAVYLCASSQDRTYGYTFGSGTRLTVV.

This chain links TRBV19 with TRBJ2-5; 9 nucleotides agree with TRBD2. J was trimmed by 2 bases and V by 5 bases; bases with no gene match: 6. Germline V gene data show CDR1 as LNHDA and CDR2 as SQIVND (reference sequence). The CDR3 extends over 15 amino acids. The CDR3 DNA reads as TGTGCCAGTAGTCTTGCAGCGGGGGGACAAGAGACCCAGTACTTC. It codes for CASSLAAGGQETQYF. The full variable domain, rest sourced from reference TRBV19 and TRBJ2-5, is DGGITQSPKYLFRKEGQNVTLSCEQNLNHDAMYWYRQDPGQGLRLIYYSQIVNDFQKGDIAEGYSVSREKKESFPLTVTSAQKNPTAFYLCASSLAAGGQETQYFGPGTRLLVL.

The chain couples TRBV4-1 to TRBJ1-2; D not resolved. V was cut by 0 bases and J by 5 bases, with 13 bases left in between. Looked up from germline, CDR1 is MGHRA and CDR2 is YSYEKL. This CDR3 has 15 amino acids. This CDR3 is CASSQEVGGLYGYTF. The CDR3, as DNA: TGCGCCAGCAGCCAAGAGGTTGGCGGGTTATATGGCTACACCTTC.

This chain uses TRBV7-9 with TRBJ2-7; TRBD1 aligns across 9 bases. In germline, CDR1 is SEHNR, CDR2 FQNEAQ (reference sequence). This CDR3 contains 16 residues. The junction had 7 bases not matched to a gene; V was cut back by 4 bases and J by 0 bases. The CDR3 DNA reads as TGTGCCAGCAGCTCCGAAAGACAGGGGGACTCCTACGAGCAGTACTTC. Its translation is CASSSERQGDSYEQYF. Full variable domain (remainder filled in from reference TRBV7-9 and TRBJ2-7): DTGVSQNPRHKITKRGQNVTFRCDPISEHNRLYWYRQTLGQGPEFLTYFQNEAQLEKSRLLSDRFSAERPKGSFSTLEIQRTEQGDSAMYLCASSSERQGDSYEQYFGPGTRLTVT.

The rearrangement links TRBV4-2 to TRBJ1-6; 9 nucleotides agree with TRBD1. The V and J ends lost 2 bases and 9 bases, in that order; junction bases with no gene match: 5. The CDR3 length is 15 residues. Per germline, CDR1 LGHNA and CDR2 YNFKEQ. CDR3 sequence: CASSQPGQGSSPLHF. CDR3 sequence (DNA): TGTGCCAGCAGCCAACCGGGACAGGGCAGTTCACCCCTCCACTTT.

The V and J genes are TRBV6-5 and TRBJ2-3, with 7 bases lining up with TRBD2. Germline-derived CDR1 and CDR2 are MNHEY and SVGAGI. The CDR3 is 15 amino acids. With V trimmed by 8 bases and J by 1 base, 9 bases remained unmatched. As DNA, the CDR3 is TGTGCCAGCCATAGGAGTCTAGCGGGCACAGATACGCAGTATTTT. Encoded protein: CASHRSLAGTDTQYF.

This chain uses TRBV19 with TRBJ1-1, with unresolved D. Deletions cut 7 bases from V and 0 bases from J, with 9 bases between. CDR3 size: 13 residues. Germline lookup yields CDR1 LNHDA and CDR2 SQIVND (reference sequence). The CDR3 DNA reads as TGTGCCAGTACCGCCTACCTGAACACTGAAGCTTTCTTT. Amino acids: CASTAYLNTEAFF.

The chain recombines TRBV10-3 with TRBJ2-7; 8 bases are shared with TRBD1. Per the germline V gene, CDR1 is ENHRY and CDR2 is SYGVKD. With V trimmed by 7 bases and J by 2 bases, 7 bases remained unmatched. This CDR3 region has 14 residues. The CDR3 sequence: CAITPGTGTYEQYF. As DNA, the CDR3 is TGTGCCATCACCCCCGGGACAGGAACCTACGAGCAGTACTTC.

The gene calls are TRBV18 and TRBJ1-2; D perhaps matches TRBD1 (6 bases). The germline V gene has CDR1 KGHSH and CDR2 LQKENI. CDR3 length equals 14 residues. V shed 3 bases and J shed 1 base, with 9 bases lying between them. The CDR3 DNA is TGTGCCAGCTCACCCGGACAGCTTAACTATGGCTACACCTTC. It specifies CASSPGQLNYGYTF.

This clone appeared once. This sequence joins TRBV25-1 and TRBJ1-4; D is perhaps TRBD1 (5 bases). Per germline, CDR1 MGHDK and CDR2 SYGVNS. The CDR3 consists of 15 residues. V gave up 1 base and J gave up 6 bases, with 12 bases separating them. DNA for the CDR3: TGTGCCAGCAGTGAATTAAGGGGTGGAGATGAAAAACTGTTTTTT. Translated, it gives CASSELRGGDEKLFF.

The chain is built from TRBV19 and TRBJ2-6, with D hard to call. Per the germline V gene, CDR1 is LNHDA and CDR2 is SQIVND (reference sequence). There are 15 residues in the CDR3. Trimming removed 4 bases from V and 1 base from J, with 8 bases in between. The CDR3 here is CASSSGSSGANVLTF. The CDR3 region has the DNA TGTGCCAGTAGTAGCGGATCGTCTGGGGCCAACGTCCTGACTTTC.

The V call is TRBV5-1, the J call TRBJ2-2; the match to TRBD1 covers 12 bases. The trim removed 4 bases at V and 3 bases at J, leaving 4 bases unmatched. This CDR3 comprises 16 residues. Germline V gene lookup returns CDR1 SGHRS and CDR2 YFSETQ. The CDR3 nucleotides are TGCGCCAGCAGCACAGGGACAGGGGGCGACACCGGGGAGCTGTTTTTT. Amino acid sequence: CASSTGTGGDTGELFF.

The chain is built from TRBV29-1 and TRBJ2-3; 8 positions agree with TRBD2. Per the germline V gene, CDR1 is SQVTM and CDR2 is ANQGSEA. The CDR3 runs to 14 residues. After removal of 1 base from V and 4 bases from J, the junction contained 4 bases not matched to a gene. CDR3 sequence reads: CSVEGGTSSDTQYF. The CDR3, as DNA: TGCAGCGTTGAAGGGGGGACTAGTTCAGATACGCAGTATTTT.

The V gene is TRBV7-9, the J gene TRBJ1-1; TRBD1 matches 7 bases. Germline CDR1 reads SEHNR; CDR2 reads FQNEAQ (reference sequence). This CDR3 is 15 amino acids long. The ends lost 2 bases at V and 1 base at J; junction bases unmatched: 4. Here the CDR3 reads CASSLKGTANTEAFF. The CDR3 coding sequence is TGTGCCAGCAGCTTAAAGGGGACAGCGAACACTGAAGCTTTCTTT.